Each of the 21 T cell receptor beta chains below was sequenced from the same sample in a study of monozygotic twins with inflammatory bowel disease. TCRdb re-called the 5' RACE reads; every CDR3 protein appears as one record, without DNA. The table counts over 90,000 distinct CDR3 sequences; less than 2% lies in the top ten. The sequenced material came from blood. Receptors were obtained from a human donor with ulcerative colitis or Crohn's disease, or a healthy co-twin of an affected twin (not recorded which).

The V and J genes are TRBV6-2 or TRBV6-3 and TRBJ2-1; TCRdb lists TRBD2, though no DNA is available to test this call. The CDR3 covers 15 residues. Germline CDR1 and CDR2: MNHEY and SVGEGT. The CDR3 here is CASSQRTSGRNEQFF.

The chain employs TRBV12-3 or TRBV12-4 and TRBJ2-2; TCRdb lists TRBD1, though no DNA is available to test this call. CDR3 length: 16 residues. The CDR3 sequence is CASSLGEGLSTGELFF.

The CDR3 spells CASSESWGLSYEQYF. The chain uses TRBV2 and TRBJ2-7; without DNA, the TCRdb call of TRBD2 cannot be checked. This CDR3 region has 15 residues. CDR1 and CDR2 from the germline V gene are SNHLY and FYNNEI. The variable domain in full, completed from reference TRBV2 and TRBJ2-7, reads EPEVTQTPSHQVTQMGQEVILRCVPISNHLYFYWYRQILGQKVEFLVSFYNNEISEKSEIFDDQFSVERPDGSNFTLKIRSTKLEDSAMYFCASSESWGLSYEQYFGPGTRLTVT.

The gene calls are TRBV6-5 and TRBJ2-2; there is no DNA to check the TCRdb D call of TRBD1. Germline loops: CDR1 MNHEY, CDR2 SVGAGI. CDR3 size: 12 residues. This chain's CDR3 is CASRRGAGELFF.

The CDR3 reads CASSLGWVWGETQYF. This chain uses TRBV12-3 or TRBV12-4 with TRBJ2-5. The CDR3 extends over 15 amino acids.

The V and J genes are TRBV10-3 and TRBJ1-2; there is no DNA to check the TCRdb D call of TRBD1. The CDR3 consists of 16 residues. In germline, CDR1 is ENHRY, CDR2 SYGVKD. CDR3 residues: CAISGPLDKPPYGYTF.

V is TRBV19 and J is TRBJ2-4; the TCRdb D gene call, TRBD1, has no DNA to confirm it. The germline CDR1 and CDR2 sequences are LNHDA and SQIVND (reference sequence). The CDR3 runs 12 residues. The CDR3 loop is CATNGRGTIQYF. Combining the CDR3 with reference TRBV19 and TRBJ2-4 gives the whole variable domain DGGITQSPKYLFRKEGQNVTLSCEQNLNHDAMYWYRQDPGQGLRLIYYSQIVNDFQKGDIAEGYSVSREKKESFPLTVTSAQKNPTAFYLCATNGRGTIQYFGAGTRLSVL.

The chain joins TRBV4-2 to TRBJ2-2. Looked up from germline, CDR1 is LGHNA and CDR2 is YNFKEQ. CDR3 size: 15 residues. The CDR3 loop reads CASSLPDLNTGELFF.

The chain is built from TRBV20-1 and TRBJ1-6; TCRdb's assignment of TRBD1 cannot be checked, as there is no DNA. Germline V gives CDR1 DFQATT, CDR2 SNEGSKA (reference sequence). This CDR3 is 14 amino acids long. The CDR3 spells CSASAGTGNSPLHF.

The genes are TRBV7-2 and TRBJ2-3; TCRdb indicates TRBD1, and absent DNA this call remains unverified. Per germline, CDR1 SGHTA and CDR2 FQGNSA. This CDR3 region has 15 residues. The CDR3 sequence is CASSWGTGYTDTQYF. Full variable domain (missing parts from reference TRBV7-2 and TRBJ2-3): GAGVSQSPSNKVTEKGKDVELRCDPISGHTALYWYRQSLGQGLEFLIYFQGNSAPDKSGLPSDRFSAERTGGSVSTLTIQRTQQEDSAVYLCASSWGTGYTDTQYFGPGTRLTVL.

V gene TRBV10-3 combines with J gene TRBJ1-6; no DNA is available, so the TRBD1 call from TCRdb remains unchecked. The CDR3 has 15 amino acids. CDR1 is ENHRY and CDR2 is SYGVKD in the germline V gene. The CDR3 spells CAIRGTDFTAAPLHF.

This sequence joins TRBV30 and TRBJ2-1; there is no DNA to check the TCRdb D call of TRBD2. Germline CDR1 and CDR2: GTSNPN and SVGIG (reference sequence). This CDR3 contains 14 residues. This CDR3 is CAWSTGGGAVEQFF.

This chain links TRBV7-8 with TRBJ1-1. The CDR3 covers 13 residues. CDR1 and CDR2 from the germline V gene are SGHVS and FQNEAQ. This chain's CDR3 is CASSPKANTEAFF.

V gene TRBV24-1 combines with J gene TRBJ2-1. The CDR3 is 18 amino acids. Germline V gene lookup returns CDR1 KGHDR and CDR2 SFDVKD. The CDR3 reads CATSDTDLAQSSYNEQFF.

The chain recombines TRBV10-3 with TRBJ2-6; checking the TCRdb D call of TRBD2 is not possible without DNA. This CDR3 comprises 14 residues. Germline values: CDR1 ENHRY, CDR2 SYGVKD. The CDR3 loop reads CAIERGSGANVLTF.

The gene calls are TRBV7-2 and TRBJ2-7; without DNA, the TCRdb call of TRBD2 cannot be checked. Germline V gives CDR1 SGHTA, CDR2 FQGNSA. The CDR3 spans 18 residues. CDR3 loop: CASSLAASGGPSPYEQYF.

The rearrangement links TRBV15 to TRBJ2-1; no DNA is available, so the TRBD1 call from TCRdb remains unchecked. The germline CDR1 and CDR2 sequences are LNHNV and YYDKDF (reference sequence). The CDR3 totals 16 residues. CDR3 protein: CATSRDRGQGENEQFF.

The chain carries TRBV30 and TRBJ2-7. The CDR3 sequence is 14 residues long. CDR1 GTSNPN and CDR2 SVGIG come from the germline V gene (reference sequence). The CDR3 sequence is CAWKAAGGSYEQYF. Full variable domain (remainder filled in from reference TRBV30 and TRBJ2-7): SQTIHQWPATLVQPVGSPLSLECTVEGTSNPNLYWYRQAAGRGLQLLFYSVGIGQISSEVPQNLSASRPQDRQFILSSKKLLLSDSGFYLCAWKAAGGSYEQYFGPGTRLTVT.

This chain connects TRBV4-1 to TRBJ2-7. Germline V lookup: CDR1 MGHRA, CDR2 YSYEKL. The CDR3 consists of 16 residues. The CDR3 is CASSPEGGASSYEQYF.

This chain's CDR3 is CAWSADRTEQYF. The chain joins TRBV30 to TRBJ2-7; TCRdb's D call, TRBD1, is unchecked because there is no DNA. Germline V gene lookup returns CDR1 GTSNPN and CDR2 SVGIG (reference sequence). The CDR3 consists of 12 residues.

The genes are TRBV27 and TRBJ2-7; the TCRdb D gene call, TRBD1, has no DNA to confirm it. The CDR3 covers 14 residues. Germline CDR1 is MNHEY and CDR2 is SMNVEV (reference sequence). The CDR3 sequence: CASSLKQGAYEQYF.